The source of this T cell receptor beta chain is a study of cytomegalovirus exposure and HLA in healthy donors. With 60 Vbeta and 13 Jbeta primers, the PCR was carried out. Original handling: The count from a later analysis was tens of millions of unique TCR beta chains, 9.5 million to 11 million of them shared. The table came from immunoSEQ multiplex PCR; TCRdb's copy has only in-frame clones and leaves some out. From that table come the V and J calls and clone size; the DNA was used to work out D and trimming. Its listing shows around 150,000 clones. Study-wide findings and caveats: Immune exposure information available was restricted to CMV serostatus. An Asian-associated ancestry cluster reportedly showed fewer N-insertions than the approximately 620-donor mean in a later analysis.

On this clone itself: Its antigen remains unidentified.

CDR1 and CDR2 (germline): SGDLS, YYNGEE. The CDR3 totals 15 residues. Trimming stripped 2 bases from V and 3 bases from J, with 15 bases between. The J gene is TRBJ2-7, the V gene TRBV9; TRBD1 is a possible D gene (6 bases). This TCR was recovered from a man younger than 40 in good health and CMV-seronegative. The sample was PBMCs. The CDR3 protein is CASSVLDSPSYEQYF. CDR3 DNA: TGTGCCAGCAGCGTTTTGGACAGCCCCAGCTACGAGCAGTACTTC. Full variable domain (rest looked up from reference TRBV9 and TRBJ2-7): DSGVTQTPKHLITATGQRVTLRCSPRSGDLSVYWYQQSLDQGLQFLIQYYNGEERAKGNILERFSAQQFPDLHSELNLSSLELGDSALYFCASSVLDSPSYEQYFGPGTRLTVT.